Included here is one T cell receptor (beta chain) sequence, with context. The antigen it recognizes is unknown. No quality values exist for individual bases; no much larger clone is one base distant. Taken from the germline V gene, the CDR1 and CDR2 loops are SGHRS and YFSETQ. Counted from cysteine to phenylalanine, this CDR3 has 15 amino acids. Kept here is only the CDR3 DNA, which spans 45 bases and is read in frame from base 1. The junction shows trimming of 0 bases on V and 0 bases on J, plus 7 bases between the germline ends. The record originates from a study of T cell repertoires and HLA-DP antigens (dated by TCRdb to 2016 to 2019). Looking at the study overall: The study used an in vitro model of CD4+ T cell alloreactivity in which transduced HeLa cells presented allogeneic HLA-DP. The two alloantigens modelled structurally similar versus dissimilar alloantigens, differing from self at one and about 11 peptide-binding groove amino acids, respectively. The three donors, two male and one female, ranged from the 18-to-29 to the 60-to-69 age band. On average, around 220 ng of DNA went in for sorted CD137+CD4+ samples, versus 1,000 to 1,500 ng for pre-culture CD4+ samples.

Magnetic bead negative selection was used to isolate untouched CD4+ T cells from Ficoll-separated PBMC, with an average purity of around 98%. Untouched CD4+ T cells were isolated from Ficoll-separated PBMC with magnetic beads, reaching about 97.7% purity with negligible CD8+ contamination. Peripheral blood mononuclear cells came from the buffy coats of a few healthy blood donors, who served as the study's donors. All three donors were CMV seronegative. The DNeasy Blood & Tissue Kit was used for extraction of genomic DNA. TCRB sequencing was performed on genomic DNA from sorted CD137+CD4+ cells and pre-culture CD4+ baseline samples from each subject. The immunoSEQ multiplex PCR, with forward primers for 54 TRBV segments and reverse primers for 13 TRBJ segments, was used to amplify TCRB CDR3 regions. Pre-culture CD4+ samples were sequenced at deep resolution with a target of 200,000 T cell genomes. Amplicons were sequenced on an Illumina HiSeq System, producing 87 bp reads covering the CDR3. On the authors' methods: PCR and sequencing errors in the reads were corrected, and alignment to IMGT reference sequences was used to define CDR3 regions. Synthetic template pools were used to estimate the numbers of templates and unique rearrangements. Clonality was calculated as 1 minus Pielou's evenness. The Daley-Smith estimator was used to estimate richness. Repertoire overlap was measured with Morisita's index. A clone counted as low-abundance if it appeared in cultured samples but went undetected in the pre-culture repertoire of the same donor. As stored in TCRdb, this immuneACCESS dataset retains in-frame rearrangements with V and J assigned. A fraction of the clones does not appear; measured against another copy, unresolved V genes explain less than half of the discrepancy, and the remainder lacks a known reason. V and J calls and clone size are as listed in that table; D and trimming were resolved from the DNA. This sample is represented by about 73,000 clones; around 80% of them were singletons. Approximately 1.4% of the sample belongs to the ten largest clones.

Paper-wide results and their limitations: Naive and memory CD4+ repertoires were not analysed separately. An average cumulative frequency of around 35% against one allele and under 65% against the other was found for clones undetected before culture. Limitations included only a few donors, a non-physiological HeLa antigen-presenting system, and the use of total CD4+ responder cells. Similar clonality (around 0.4) was observed for sorted CD137+ cells against both alloantigens, and this clonality was much higher than that observed in pre-culture samples (approximately 0.043).

The sequenced sample consisted of CD4+ T cells from PBMCs. The TCR sequence derives from a man aged 55 to 70 in good health and CMV-seronegative. The V gene is TRBV5-1 and the J gene is TRBJ1-3; the D segment cannot be called with confidence. The DNA reads TGCGCCAGCAGCTTGGCGGCAGCCTCTGGAAACACCATATATTTT. This translates into CASSLAAASGNTIYF.